What follows is one T cell receptor beta chain and its context. The antigen is undetermined. A much larger clone sits a single nucleotide away, making a read error possible. RNA served as the template for amplifying TCR beta CDR3 regions. HTBI-primed first-round RT-PCR preceded second-round multiplex PCR. MiXCR, applied by TCRdb to the multiplex PCR reads, yields one record per CDR3 protein. The table has about 590,000 distinct CDR3 sequences, under 45% seen once; the top ten hold about 4.2%. A diagnosis was made from clinical symptoms together with serum thyroxine, TRAb, thyroid ultrasound and orbital computed tomography. This sample stems from a study of Graves' ophthalmopathy and Graves' hyperthyroidism. Study as a whole: Where ophthalmopathy was absent within 18 months of follow-up, hyperthyroidism was stable.

Whole-study results and caveats: Among expanded thyroid clonotypes above 0.001 frequency, most also occurred in blood. A roughly 80% specificity and 85% to 90% sensitivity were achieved by a 13-signature model that separated ophthalmopathy from stable hyperthyroidism.

Germline CDR1 is SEHNR and CDR2 is FQNEAQ (reference sequence). The CDR3 is 13 residues long. J is TRBJ2-7 and V is TRBV7-9; D may be TRBD1 (5 bases). The sample consisted of peripheral blood or thyroid tissue (not recorded which). This receptor was identified in an adult man with Graves' hyperthyroidism. The CDR3 bases are TGCGCCAGCAGCCAAGTTACAGGCTACGAGCAGTACTTC. Encoded protein: CASSQVTGYEQYF.